The source of this T cell receptor (beta chain) is a study of identical twins. Comments on this clonotype: Its target is unknown.

TCRdb used MiXCR to reprocess the 5' RACE reads, holding one entry per CDR3 protein. Among more than 1.5 million distinct CDR3 sequences, under 35% were seen once, and the ten largest hold roughly 0.3%. Whole-study results and caveats: Out-of-frame TCR alpha sharing in monozygotic twins exceeded recombination model predictions. For cord blood, abundant beta clonotypes had fewer insertions, unlike memory repertoires, which showed none. Alpha sequences out of frame and shared by twins had excess low generation probability.

Healthy Caucasians were all of the donors. The sequenced sample consisted of cord blood. This TCR came from a newborn girl in good health.

CDR3 bases: TGCAGTCCCAGGACATCGGGGAATCAGCCCCAGCATTTT. Protein: CSPRTSGNQPQHF. The chain couples TRBV20-1 to TRBJ1-5, with D possibly being TRBD1 (5 bases). Trimming removed 8 bases from V and 4 bases from J, with 15 bases in between. This CDR3 has 13 amino acids. Germline V gene lookup returns CDR1 DFQATT and CDR2 SNEGSKA (reference sequence).